The clone carrying this TCR beta chain was picked up a small number of times. Its antigen is not known. Some clones are missing from TCRdb's copy, which holds only in-frame ones; the method was immunoSEQ multiplex PCR. This sample yields about 68,000 clones, of which more than 60% are seen a single time; around 5.7% belongs to the top ten. This sample was included in a study of cytotoxic CD8 clonotypes in ibrutinib-treated CLL. General study points: Baseline clonality, above age-matched healthy donor levels, tracked circulating CD8+ T-cell counts.

The CDR3 runs to 11 residues. Germline assignment: CDR1 MNHNS and CDR2 SASEGT. Trimming stripped 3 bases from V and 3 bases from J, with 3 bases between. This clonotype originated in a human donor with chronic lymphocytic leukemia. Specimen: PBMCs, collected after 12 months of ibrutinib treatment. V is TRBV6-1 and J is TRBJ2-7; D call uncertain. The CDR3 here is CASSDSYEQYF. CDR3 sequence (DNA): TGTGCCAGCAGTGACAGCTACGAGCAGTACTTC.